This TCR beta chain stems from a study of vaccination effects on CD4 cells after COVID-19. Study summary: Antigen-specific CD4+ T cells were expanded (with viral peptide pools) by the ViraFEST assay ahead of sequencing.

In its sample, this clone was seen a few times. Its target is unknown. Subsequent to approximately 11 days of culture, CD4+ T cells were isolated. V gave up 3 bases and J gave up 6 bases, with 17 bases separating them. Germline CDR1 and CDR2: KGHDR and SFDVKD. The CDR3 is 16 amino acids. TCRdb's table, derived via immunoSEQ multiplex PCR, lists solely in-frame clones and lacks some. The sample shows roughly 64,000 clones, about 72% of them seen only once. This TCR was sampled from a human donor who had a prior SARS-CoV-2 infection. The genes are TRBV24-1 and TRBJ2-1; D gene uncertain. The specimen comprised CD4+ T cells from PBMCs cultured without peptide, sampled before COVID-19 vaccination. CDR3 nucleotides: TGTGCCACCAGTGATACCCGTCTCGGCTACCTCAATGAGCAGTTCTTC. Encoded protein: CATSDTRLGYLNEQFF.